The TCR beta chain under discussion was sequenced for a study of cytomegalovirus exposure and HLA in healthy donors. 13 Jbeta primers and 60 Vbeta primers were used for the PCR. Original processing methods: A later analysis counted about 80 million unique TCR beta chains, some 11 million shared. Data came from immunoSEQ multiplex PCR; TCRdb stores just in-frame clones and leaves some out. The V and J calls and the clone size are those of that table, but D and trimming were determined from the DNA. The repertoire consists of 40,000 to 45,000 clones, with under 60% occurring once and the leading ten covering approximately 5.6%. The CDR3 spans 15 residues. Deletions cut 0 bases from V and 5 bases from J, with 17 bases between. Per the germline V gene, CDR1 is GTSNPN and CDR2 is SVGIG (reference sequence). With respect to this clone: Its antigen is undetermined.

Whole-study results and caveats: The dataset shows that most TCR sequences were rare, while some public TCRs occurred in many donors. The study dropped some indistinguishable V segments, TRBV6-2 and TRBV6-3 among them. Highest at DRB1 and lowest at HLA-C, TCR association rates differed among HLA loci in a later analysis.

The sample taken for sequencing was PBMCs. This receptor was identified in a man aged 60 to 75 in good health and CMV-seronegative. This chain links TRBV30 with TRBJ2-7, with D tentatively TRBD2 (7 bases). CDR3 nucleotides: TGTGCCTGGAGTGTAATGGGGGGGCTAAGAGACGAGCAGTACTTC. Amino acid sequence: CAWSVMGGLRDEQYF.